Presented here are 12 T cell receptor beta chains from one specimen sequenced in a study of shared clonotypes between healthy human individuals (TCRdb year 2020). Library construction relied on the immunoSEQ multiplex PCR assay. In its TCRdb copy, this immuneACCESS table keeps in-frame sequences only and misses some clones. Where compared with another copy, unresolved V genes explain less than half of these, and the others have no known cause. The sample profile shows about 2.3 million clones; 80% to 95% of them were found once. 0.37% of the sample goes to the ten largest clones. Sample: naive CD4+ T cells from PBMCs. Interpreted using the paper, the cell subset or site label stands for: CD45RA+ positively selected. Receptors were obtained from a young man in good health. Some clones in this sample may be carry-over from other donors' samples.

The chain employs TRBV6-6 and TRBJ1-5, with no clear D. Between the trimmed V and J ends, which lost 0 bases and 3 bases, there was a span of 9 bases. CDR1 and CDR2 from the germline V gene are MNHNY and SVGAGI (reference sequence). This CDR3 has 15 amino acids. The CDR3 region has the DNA TGTGCCAGCAGTTACTCATCGGCCGTCAATCAGCCCCAGCATTTT. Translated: CASSYSSAVNQPQHF.

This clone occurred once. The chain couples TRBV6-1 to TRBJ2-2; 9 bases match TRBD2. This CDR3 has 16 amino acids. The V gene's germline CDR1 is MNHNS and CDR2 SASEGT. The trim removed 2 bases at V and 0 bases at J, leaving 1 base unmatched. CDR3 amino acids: CASSELAGTNTGELFF. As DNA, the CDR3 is TGTGCCAGCAGTGAACTAGCGGGGACGAACACCGGGGAGCTGTTTTTT.

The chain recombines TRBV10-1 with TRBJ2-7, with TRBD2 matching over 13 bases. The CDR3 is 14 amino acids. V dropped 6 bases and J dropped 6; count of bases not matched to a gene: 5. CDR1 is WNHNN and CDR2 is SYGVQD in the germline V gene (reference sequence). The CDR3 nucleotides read TGCGCCAGCAGCACGGGACTAGCGGGATTCGAGCAGTACTTC. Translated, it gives CASSTGLAGFEQYF.

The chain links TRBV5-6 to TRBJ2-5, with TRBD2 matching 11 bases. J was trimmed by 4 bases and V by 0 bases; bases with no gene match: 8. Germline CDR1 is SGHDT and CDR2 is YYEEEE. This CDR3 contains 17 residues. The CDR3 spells CASSLGGSGRATETQYF. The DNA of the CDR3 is TGTGCCAGCAGCTTGGGGGGTAGCGGGAGGGCCACAGAGACCCAGTACTTC.

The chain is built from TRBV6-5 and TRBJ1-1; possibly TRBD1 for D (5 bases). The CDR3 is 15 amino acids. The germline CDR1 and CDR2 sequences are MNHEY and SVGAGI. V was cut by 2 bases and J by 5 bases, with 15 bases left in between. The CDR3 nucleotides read TGTGCCAGCAGTTACGGGGCTGGGTTAGGAACTGAAGCTTTCTTT. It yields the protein CASSYGAGLGTEAFF.

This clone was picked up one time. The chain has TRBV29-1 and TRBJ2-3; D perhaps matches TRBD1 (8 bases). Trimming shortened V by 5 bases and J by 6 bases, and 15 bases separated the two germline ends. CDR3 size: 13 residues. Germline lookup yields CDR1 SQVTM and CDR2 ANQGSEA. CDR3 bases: TGCAGCGTTCTACAGGGGGGGAGGGATACGCAGTATTTT. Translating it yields CSVLQGGRDTQYF.

The CDR3 nucleotides are TGTGCCAGCGACCTCTCCTACAATGAGCAGTTCTTC. This translates into CASDLSYNEQFF. The chain is built from TRBV2 and TRBJ2-1; D ambiguous. Germline V CDR1 and CDR2: SNHLY, FYNNEI. The CDR3 covers 12 residues. Between the trimmed V and J ends, which lost 8 bases and 0 bases, there was a span of 5 bases.

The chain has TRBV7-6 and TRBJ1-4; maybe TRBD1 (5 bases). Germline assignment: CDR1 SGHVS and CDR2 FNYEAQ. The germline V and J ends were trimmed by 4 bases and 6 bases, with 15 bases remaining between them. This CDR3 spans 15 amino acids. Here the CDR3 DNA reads TGTGCCAGCAGCTACGAGGGGCGGCCTGATGAAAAACTGTTTTTT. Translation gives CASSYEGRPDEKLFF.

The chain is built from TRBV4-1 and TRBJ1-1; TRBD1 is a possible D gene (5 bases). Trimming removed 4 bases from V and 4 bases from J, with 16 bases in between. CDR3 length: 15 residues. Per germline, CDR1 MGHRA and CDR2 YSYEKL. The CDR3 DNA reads TGCGCCAGCAGCCGCGAGAGGGGTCCGACCACTGAAGCTTTCTTT. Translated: CASSRERGPTTEAFF.

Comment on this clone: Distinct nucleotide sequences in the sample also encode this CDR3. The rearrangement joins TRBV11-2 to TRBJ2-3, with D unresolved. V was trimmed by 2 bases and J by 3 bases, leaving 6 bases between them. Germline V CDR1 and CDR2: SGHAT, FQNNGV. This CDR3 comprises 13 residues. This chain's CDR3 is CASSLLRTDTQYF. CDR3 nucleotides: TGTGCCAGCAGCTTACTGAGAACAGATACGCAGTATTTT.

Here the CDR3 DNA reads TGTGCCTGGAGTGCCGCGGGTACGACTAGTGCTCTCGAGCAGTACTTC. Amino acid sequence: CAWSAAGTTSALEQYF. V is TRBV30 and J is TRBJ2-7, with D possibly TRBD2 on 6 matching bases. The CDR3 sequence is 16 residues long. V was shortened by 1 base and J by 6 bases, with 22 bases between the two germline ends. Germline lookup yields CDR1 GTSNPN and CDR2 SVGIG (reference sequence).

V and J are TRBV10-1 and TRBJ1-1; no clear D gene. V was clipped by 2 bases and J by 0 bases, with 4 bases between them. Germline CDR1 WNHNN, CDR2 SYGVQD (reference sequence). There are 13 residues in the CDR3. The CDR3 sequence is CASSEGLNTEAFF. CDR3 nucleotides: TGCGCCAGCAGTGAGGGGTTGAACACTGAAGCTTTCTTT.